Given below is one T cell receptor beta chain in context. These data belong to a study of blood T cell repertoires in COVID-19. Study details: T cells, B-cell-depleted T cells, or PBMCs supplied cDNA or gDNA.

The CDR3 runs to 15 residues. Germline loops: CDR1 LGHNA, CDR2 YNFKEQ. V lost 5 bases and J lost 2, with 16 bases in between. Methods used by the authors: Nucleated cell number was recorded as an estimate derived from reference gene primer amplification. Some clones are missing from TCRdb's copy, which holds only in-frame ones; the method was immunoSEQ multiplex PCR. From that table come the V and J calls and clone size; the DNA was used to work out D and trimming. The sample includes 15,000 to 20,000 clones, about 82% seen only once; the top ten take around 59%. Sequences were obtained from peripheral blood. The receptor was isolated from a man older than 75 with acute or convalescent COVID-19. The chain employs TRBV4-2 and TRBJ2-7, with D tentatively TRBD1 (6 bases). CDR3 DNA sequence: TGTGCCAGCAGCTTACGGGTGGGGGCCACCTACGAGCAGTACTTC. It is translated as CASSLRVGATYEQYF.